What follows describes a single T cell receptor (beta chain). Its antigen has not been determined. The record has no base qualities; no much larger clone is one base away. This record belongs to a study of identical twins listed by TCRdb under 2016. Regarding the complete study: To test whether fetal clonotypes persist, the study used deep sequencing on TCR alpha and beta repertoires from monozygotic twins, unrelated adults of various ages, and cord blood. To rule out contamination, the twin experiments were replicated at different times with different library preparation protocols. Results the study describes overall, beyond this receptor: A weaker excess of twin sharing was found in beta out-of-frame sequences because the signal-to-noise ratio was lowered by fewer shared sequences. Conclusions relied on cross-sectional statistical analysis, since the same donors could not be followed over many years. Abundant cord blood beta clonotypes had fewer insertions, young adult naive repertoires showed a similar but weaker trend, and memory repertoires showed no such trend. Invariant T cells such as MAIT and iNKT could partly confound zero-insertion analyses, though diverse VJ usage argued against this for most clonotypes. Compared with coincidental sharing between unrelated individuals, out-of-frame TCR alpha sequences shared between twins had an excess of sequences with low generation probability. Out-of-frame TCR alpha sharing in monozygotic twins was systematically underestimated by recombination models, whereas sharing between unrelated individuals was in agreement with the recombination models.

Every donor in the study was a healthy Caucasian. V lost 4 bases and J lost 4 bases; the stretch between them is 14 bases long. As encoded in the germline V gene, CDR1 is SGHRS while CDR2 is YFSETQ. From the cysteine through the phenylalanine, the CDR3 covers 14 amino acids. Only the CDR3 region is kept as DNA, spanning 42 bases read in frame from base 1. The method was 5' RACE. Sequencer: Illumina HiSeq 2000. A universal primer binding site was added through template switching, and the final cDNA carried a unique molecular identifier so that TCR cDNA molecules could be counted accurately. Specific primers in the conserved constant-segment region were used to synthesize first-strand cDNA for the TCR alpha and beta chains. To control for contamination, every cDNA library was double barcoded, receiving both a SMART-Mk sample barcode and Illumina barcodes. TruSeq adapter sequences and Illumina sample barcodes were added in two successive PCR steps. The Illumina HiSeq platform was used with custom primers to sequence TCR alpha and beta cDNA libraries. In the paper's pipeline: Unique molecular identifiers were extracted from raw reads with MiGEC, and CDR3 positions were determined with MiXCR. For each individual, recombination models were inferred using an EM algorithm with the repgenHMM and IGoR tools. The tcR package in R was used for shared clonotype analysis, with sharing normalized by the product of cloneset sizes. To study raw recombination free of thymic and clonal selection effects, out-of-frame nonproductive sequences were analyzed. The public reads were quality trimmed at Q25 with fastp and then assembled into clones with MiXCR by TCRdb, keeping productive beta chains. Here each entry gathers all rows of one CDR3 protein and keeps the most common genes and DNA. These V and J calls are TCRdb output, not the study's own analysis. In all, the sample holds roughly 1.6 million distinct CDR3 sequences, and less than 40% of those were seen once. The biggest ten clones account for around 0.25% of the sample.

The sample was cord blood. The TCR was taken from a newborn girl in good health. The chain employs TRBV5-1 and TRBJ1-1; the D gene is perhaps TRBD1, on 6 matching bases. Read as DNA, the sequence is TGCGCCAGCAGCCCCGGGACATTGGCCACTGAAGCTTTCTTT. Its translation is CASSPGTLATEAFF.